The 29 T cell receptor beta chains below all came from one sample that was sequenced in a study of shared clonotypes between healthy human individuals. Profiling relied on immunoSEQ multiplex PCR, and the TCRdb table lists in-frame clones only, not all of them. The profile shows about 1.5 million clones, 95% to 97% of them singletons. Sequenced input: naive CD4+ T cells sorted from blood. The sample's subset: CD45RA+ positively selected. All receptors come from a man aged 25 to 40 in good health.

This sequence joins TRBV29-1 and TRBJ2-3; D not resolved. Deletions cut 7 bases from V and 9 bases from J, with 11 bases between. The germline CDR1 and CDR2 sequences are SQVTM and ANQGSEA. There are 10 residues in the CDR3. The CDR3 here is CSANLQTQYF. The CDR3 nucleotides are TGCAGCGCCAACCTACAAACGCAGTATTTT.

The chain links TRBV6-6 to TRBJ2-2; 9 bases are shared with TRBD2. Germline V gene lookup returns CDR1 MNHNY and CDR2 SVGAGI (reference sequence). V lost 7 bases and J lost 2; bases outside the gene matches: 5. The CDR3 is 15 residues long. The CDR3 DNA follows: TGTGCCAGCACTGGGCTAGCGGGAAACACCGGGGAGCTGTTTTTT. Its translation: CASTGLAGNTGELFF.

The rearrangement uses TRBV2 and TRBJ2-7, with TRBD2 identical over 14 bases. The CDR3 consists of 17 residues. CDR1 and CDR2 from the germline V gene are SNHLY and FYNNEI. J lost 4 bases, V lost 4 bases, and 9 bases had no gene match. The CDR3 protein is CASSGLAGGPNGYEQYF. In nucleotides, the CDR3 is TGTGCCAGCAGTGGACTAGCGGGAGGGCCAAATGGATACGAGCAGTACTTC.

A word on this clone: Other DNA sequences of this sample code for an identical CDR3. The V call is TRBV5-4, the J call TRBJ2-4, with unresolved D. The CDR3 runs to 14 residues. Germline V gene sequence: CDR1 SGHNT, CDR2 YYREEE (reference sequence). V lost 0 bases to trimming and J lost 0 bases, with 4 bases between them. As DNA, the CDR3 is TGTGCCAGCAGCTTGGGGGGAGCCAAAAACATTCAGTACTTC. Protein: CASSLGGAKNIQYF. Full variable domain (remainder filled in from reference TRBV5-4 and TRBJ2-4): ETGVTQSPTHLIKTRGQQVTLRCSSQSGHNTVSWYQQALGQGPQFIFQYYREEENGRGNFPPRFSGLQFPNYSSELNVNALELDDSALYLCASSLGGAKNIQYFGAGTRLSVL.

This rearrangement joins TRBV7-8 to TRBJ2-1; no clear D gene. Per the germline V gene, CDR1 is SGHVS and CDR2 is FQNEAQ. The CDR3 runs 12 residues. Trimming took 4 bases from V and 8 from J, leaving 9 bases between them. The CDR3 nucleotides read TGTGCCAGCAGCTCTGTCGGGTATGAGCAGTTCTTC. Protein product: CASSSVGYEQFF.

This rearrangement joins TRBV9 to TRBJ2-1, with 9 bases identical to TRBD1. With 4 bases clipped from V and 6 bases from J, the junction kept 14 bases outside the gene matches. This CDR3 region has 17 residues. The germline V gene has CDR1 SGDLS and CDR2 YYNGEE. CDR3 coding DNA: TGTGCCAGCAGCTTCCTACAAGGGACAGGGATGGGCAATGAGCAGTTCTTC. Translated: CASSFLQGTGMGNEQFF.

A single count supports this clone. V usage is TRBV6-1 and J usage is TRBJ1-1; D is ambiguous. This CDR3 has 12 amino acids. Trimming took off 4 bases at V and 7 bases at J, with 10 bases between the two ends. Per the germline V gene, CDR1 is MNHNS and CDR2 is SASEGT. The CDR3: CASSVHVFEAFF. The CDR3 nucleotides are TGTGCCAGCAGTGTCCATGTGTTTGAAGCTTTCTTT.

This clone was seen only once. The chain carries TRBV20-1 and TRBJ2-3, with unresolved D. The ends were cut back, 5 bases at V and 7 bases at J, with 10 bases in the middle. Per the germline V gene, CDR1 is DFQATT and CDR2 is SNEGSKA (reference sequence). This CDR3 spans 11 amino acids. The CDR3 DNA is TGCAGTGCTTTTTACCTTTATACGCAGTATTTT. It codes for CSAFYLYTQYF.

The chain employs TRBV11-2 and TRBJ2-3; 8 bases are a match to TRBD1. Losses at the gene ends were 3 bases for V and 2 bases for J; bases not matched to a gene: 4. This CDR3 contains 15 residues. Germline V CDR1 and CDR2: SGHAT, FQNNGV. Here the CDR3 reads CASSFRTGPTDTQYF. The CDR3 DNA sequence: TGTGCCAGCAGCTTCCGGACAGGGCCCACAGATACGCAGTATTTT.

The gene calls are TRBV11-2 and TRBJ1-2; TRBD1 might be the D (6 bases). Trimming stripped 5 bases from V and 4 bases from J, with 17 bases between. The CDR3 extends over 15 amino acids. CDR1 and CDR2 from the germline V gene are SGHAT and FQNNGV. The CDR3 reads CASSRNQGRVYGYTF. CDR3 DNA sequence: TGTGCCAGCAGCCGGAACCAGGGGCGCGTCTATGGCTACACCTTC.

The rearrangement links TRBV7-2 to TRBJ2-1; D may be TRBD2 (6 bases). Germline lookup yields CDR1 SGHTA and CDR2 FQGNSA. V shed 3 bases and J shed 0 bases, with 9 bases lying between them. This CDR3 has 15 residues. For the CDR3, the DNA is TGTGCCAGCAGCTTGATAGCGGACTCCTACAATGAGCAGTTCTTC. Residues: CASSLIADSYNEQFF.

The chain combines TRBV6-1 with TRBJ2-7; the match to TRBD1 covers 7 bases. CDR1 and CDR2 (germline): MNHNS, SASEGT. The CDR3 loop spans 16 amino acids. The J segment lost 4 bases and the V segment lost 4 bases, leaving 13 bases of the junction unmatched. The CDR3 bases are TGTGCCAGCAGTGGGAAGACCACAGGGGCTTTGTACGAGCAGTACTTC. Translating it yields CASSGKTTGALYEQYF.

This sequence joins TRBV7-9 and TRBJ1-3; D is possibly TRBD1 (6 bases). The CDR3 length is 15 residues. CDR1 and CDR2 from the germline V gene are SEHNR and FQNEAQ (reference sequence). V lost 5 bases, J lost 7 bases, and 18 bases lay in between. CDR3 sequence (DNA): TGTGCCAGCAGCCCCTCCGGTACAGGGTCGAACACCATATATTTT. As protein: CASSPSGTGSNTIYF.

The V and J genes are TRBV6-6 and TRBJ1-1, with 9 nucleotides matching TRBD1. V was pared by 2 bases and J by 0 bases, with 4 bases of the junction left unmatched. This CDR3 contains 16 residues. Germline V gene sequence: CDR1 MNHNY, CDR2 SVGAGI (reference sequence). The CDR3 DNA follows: TGTGCCAGCAGTTACGGGACAGGGCCCATGAACACTGAAGCTTTCTTT. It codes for CASSYGTGPMNTEAFF.

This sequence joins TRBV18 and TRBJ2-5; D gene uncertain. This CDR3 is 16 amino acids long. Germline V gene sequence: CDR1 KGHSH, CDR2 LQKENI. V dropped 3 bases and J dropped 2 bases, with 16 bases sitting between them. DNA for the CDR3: TGTGCCAGCTCACCCTTGGACCGGAATCTGCAAGAGACCCAGTACTTC. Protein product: CASSPLDRNLQETQYF.

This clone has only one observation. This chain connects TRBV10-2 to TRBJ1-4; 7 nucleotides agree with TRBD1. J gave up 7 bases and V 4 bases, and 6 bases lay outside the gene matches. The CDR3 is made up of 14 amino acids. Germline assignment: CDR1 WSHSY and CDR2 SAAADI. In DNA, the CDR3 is TGCGCCAGCAGTGTCCAGGGGGTCGGTGAAAAACTGTTTTTT. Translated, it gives CASSVQGVGEKLFF.

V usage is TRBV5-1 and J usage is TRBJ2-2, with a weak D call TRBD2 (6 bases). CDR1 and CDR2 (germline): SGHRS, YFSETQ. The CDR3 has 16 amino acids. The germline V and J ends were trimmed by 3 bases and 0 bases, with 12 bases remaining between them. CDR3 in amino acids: CASSYLAESNTGELFF. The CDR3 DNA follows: TGCGCCAGCAGCTATTTAGCGGAATCGAACACCGGGGAGCTGTTTTTT.

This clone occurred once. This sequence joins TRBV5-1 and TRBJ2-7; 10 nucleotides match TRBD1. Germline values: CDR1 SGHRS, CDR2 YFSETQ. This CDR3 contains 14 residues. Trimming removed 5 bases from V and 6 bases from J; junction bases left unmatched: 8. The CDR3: CASRLGGQGGEQYF. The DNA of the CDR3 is TGCGCCAGCAGGTTAGGAGGACAGGGGGGCGAGCAGTACTTC. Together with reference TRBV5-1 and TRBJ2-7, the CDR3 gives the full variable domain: KAGVTQTPRYLIKTRGQQVTLSCSPISGHRSVSWYQQTPGQGLQFLFEYFSETQRNKGNFPGRFSGRQFSNSRSEMNVSTLELGDSALYLCASRLGGQGGEQYFGPGTRLTVT.

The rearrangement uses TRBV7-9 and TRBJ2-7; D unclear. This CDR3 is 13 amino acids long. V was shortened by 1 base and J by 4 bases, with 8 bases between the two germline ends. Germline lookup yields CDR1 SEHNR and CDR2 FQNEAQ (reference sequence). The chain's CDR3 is CASSLERIYEQYF. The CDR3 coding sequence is TGTGCCAGCAGCTTAGAACGGATATACGAGCAGTACTTC.

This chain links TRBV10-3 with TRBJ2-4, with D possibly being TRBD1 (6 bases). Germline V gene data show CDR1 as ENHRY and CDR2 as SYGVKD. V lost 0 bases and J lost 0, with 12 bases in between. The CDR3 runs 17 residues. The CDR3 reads CAISESGDNVAKNIQYF. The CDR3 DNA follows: TGTGCCATCAGTGAGTCGGGGGACAACGTAGCCAAAAACATTCAGTACTTC.

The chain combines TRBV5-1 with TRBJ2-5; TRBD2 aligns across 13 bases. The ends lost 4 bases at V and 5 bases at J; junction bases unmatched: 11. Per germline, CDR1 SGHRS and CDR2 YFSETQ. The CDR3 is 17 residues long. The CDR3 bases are TGCGCCAGCAGCAACCTTCGGACTAGCGGGAGTCAGGAGACCCAGTACTTC. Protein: CASSNLRTSGSQETQYF. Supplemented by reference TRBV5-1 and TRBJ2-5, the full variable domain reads KAGVTQTPRYLIKTRGQQVTLSCSPISGHRSVSWYQQTPGQGLQFLFEYFSETQRNKGNFPGRFSGRQFSNSRSEMNVSTLELGDSALYLCASSNLRTSGSQETQYFGPGTRLLVL.

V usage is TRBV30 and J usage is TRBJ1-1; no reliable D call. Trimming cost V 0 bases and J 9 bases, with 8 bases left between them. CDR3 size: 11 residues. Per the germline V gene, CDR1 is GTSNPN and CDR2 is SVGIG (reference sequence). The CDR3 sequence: CAWSVSEKAFF. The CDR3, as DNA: TGTGCCTGGAGTGTATCAGAAAAAGCTTTCTTT.

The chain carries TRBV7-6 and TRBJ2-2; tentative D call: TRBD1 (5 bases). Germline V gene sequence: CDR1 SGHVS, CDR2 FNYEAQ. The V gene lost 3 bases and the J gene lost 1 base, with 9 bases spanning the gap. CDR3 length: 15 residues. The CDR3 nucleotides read TGTGCCAGCAGCTTTCTCCAGGGGAACACCGGGGAGCTGTTTTTT. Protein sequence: CASSFLQGNTGELFF.

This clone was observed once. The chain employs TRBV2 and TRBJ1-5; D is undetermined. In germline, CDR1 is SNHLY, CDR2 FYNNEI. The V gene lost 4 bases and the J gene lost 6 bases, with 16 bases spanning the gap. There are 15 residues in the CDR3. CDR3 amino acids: CASSVEPGRSQPQHF. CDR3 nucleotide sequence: TGTGCCAGCAGTGTTGAACCAGGTCGGAGTCAGCCCCAGCATTTT.

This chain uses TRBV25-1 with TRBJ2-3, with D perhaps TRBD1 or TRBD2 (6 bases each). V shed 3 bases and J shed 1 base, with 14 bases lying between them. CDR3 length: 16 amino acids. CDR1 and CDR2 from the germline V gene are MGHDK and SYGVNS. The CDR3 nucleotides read TGTGCCAGCAGTGAGGGAGGAGGGGGACGCACAGATACGCAGTATTTT. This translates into CASSEGGGGRTDTQYF.

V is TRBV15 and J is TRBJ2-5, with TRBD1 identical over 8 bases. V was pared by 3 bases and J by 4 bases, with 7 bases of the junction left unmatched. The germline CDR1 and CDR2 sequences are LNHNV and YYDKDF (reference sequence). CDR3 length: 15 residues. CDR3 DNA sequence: TGTGCCACCAGCAGGGGTGGACAGGGATCAGAGACCCAGTACTTC. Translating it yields CATSRGGQGSETQYF.

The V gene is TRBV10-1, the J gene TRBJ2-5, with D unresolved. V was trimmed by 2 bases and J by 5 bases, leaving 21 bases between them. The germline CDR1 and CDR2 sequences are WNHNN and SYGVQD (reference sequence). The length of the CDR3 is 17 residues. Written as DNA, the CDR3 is TGCGCCAGCAGTGAGGAAATCGGACCCTCTAACCGGGAGACCCAGTACTTC. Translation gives CASSEEIGPSNRETQYF.

The CDR3: CASSLRLAEHTSTDTQYF. The CDR3 DNA sequence: TGCGCCAGCAGCTTACGACTAGCGGAACACACTAGCACAGATACGCAGTATTTT. The chain joins TRBV5-1 to TRBJ2-3; 9 bases align to TRBD2. Germline CDR1 is SGHRS and CDR2 is YFSETQ. The CDR3 consists of 18 residues. With V trimmed by 2 bases and J by 0 bases, 10 bases remained unmatched.

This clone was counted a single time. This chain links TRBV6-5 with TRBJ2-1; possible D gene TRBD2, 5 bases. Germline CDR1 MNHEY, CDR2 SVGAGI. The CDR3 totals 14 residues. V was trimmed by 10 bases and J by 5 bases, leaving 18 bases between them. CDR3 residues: CATHPRTGNNEQFF. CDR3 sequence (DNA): TGTGCCACCCACCCCCGGACTGGAAACAATGAGCAGTTCTTC.